This TCR beta chain was recovered during a study of blood T cell repertoires in COVID-19. Study information: Whether acute or convalescent, the COVID-19 samples came from the United States, Italy and Spain. The cDNA or gDNA used as material had been derived from T cells, B-cell-depleted T cells, or PBMCs.

CDR3 size: 11 residues. The V end was cut by 2 bases, the J end by 10 bases, with 9 bases between. CDR1 and CDR2 from the germline V gene are DFQATT and SNEGSKA (reference sequence). Original processing notes: Nucleated cell counts were estimated from reference gene primer amplification. Method: immunoSEQ multiplex PCR; TCRdb's copy keeps in-frame clones and lacks some. That table supplies the V and J calls and clone size; D and trimming were determined from the DNA. Of fewer than 150,000 clones listed, approximately 88% are singletons. The rearrangement links TRBV20-1 to TRBJ2-1; D may be TRBD2 (5 bases). This receptor was taken from a woman between 25 and 40 years old who had recovered from COVID-19. Sequencing used peripheral blood. The CDR3 DNA follows: TGCAGTGCTAGACTAGCTCTCGAGCAGTTCTTC. Its protein is CSARLALEQFF.